This T cell receptor beta chain was captured by sequencing in a study of ipilimumab plus nivolumab after autologous stem cell transplantation. Sequencing used immunoSEQ multiplex PCR; TCRdb keeps in-frame clones, though not all of them. In the table there are about 15,000 clones, roughly 74% of which are singletons. The V gene's germline CDR1 is SGHRS and CDR2 YFSETQ. Trimming pared 0 bases from V and 1 base from J, leaving 12 bases between. The CDR3 extends over 16 amino acids. This specimen was PBMCs, taken in a trial of ipilimumab plus nivolumab as post-transplant consolidation. The V call is TRBV5-1, the J call TRBJ2-3; possible D gene TRBD2, 6 bases. The sequence derives from a male donor with primary mediastinal lymphoma. The CDR3 reads CASSLAGRRGTDTQYF. The CDR3 coding sequence is TGCGCCAGCAGCTTGGCCGGTAGGAGGGGCACAGATACGCAGTATTTT.